This T cell receptor beta chain stems from a study of Ad26.COV2.S vaccination and SARS-CoV-2 variants. Study context: Intramuscular Ad26.COV2.S at 5x10^10 or 1x10^11 viral particles.

Treatment reported: around 19 received Ad26.COV2.S at low or high dose, single or two shots; 5 received placebo; per-sample allocation not given. On day 63 after the first injection, vaccine and placebo recipients gave samples. Sequenced by immunoSEQ multiplex PCR; TCRdb stores in-frame clones only, minus some. The sample yields hundreds of thousands of clones, roughly 90% seen once. This specimen consisted of peripheral blood, obtained in a trial of Ad26.COV2.S vaccine versus placebo. This sequence originates from a person aged 18 to 59 who received the Ad26.COV2.S COVID-19 vaccine or a placebo.

The DNA for the CDR3 is TGTGCCAGTAGTAACAGAAACAATGAGCAGTTCTTC. Its protein is CASSNRNNEQFF. The chain combines TRBV19 with TRBJ2-1; D is uncertain. The CDR3 runs to 12 residues. V was pared by 4 bases and J by 5 bases, with 6 bases between. The germline V gene has CDR1 LNHDA and CDR2 SQIVND (reference sequence).